This record covers a single T cell receptor (beta chain). Its specificity is not known. This entry is derived from a study of Ad26.COV2.S vaccination and SARS-CoV-2 variants. Across the study: Trial arm assignment for the donor was COV1001 Ad26.COV2.S. Recipients of Ad26.COV2.S got it intramuscularly, once or twice 56 days apart.

Looked up from germline, CDR1 is MDHEN and CDR2 is SYDVKM. Trimming cost V 6 bases and J 9 bases; bases outside gene matches: 17. The CDR3 covers 15 residues. Broader study findings: Quantification of TCR breadth and depth may have yielded underestimates of total T cell responses.

This sample's treatment: 15 to 20 received Ad26.COV2.S at low or high dose, single or two shots; about 5 received placebo; per-sample allocation not given. Collection of samples fell on day 63 after the first vaccine or placebo injection. This Boston cohort included adults aged 18-55 years. Assay: immunoSEQ multiplex PCR; the TCRdb copy retains only in-frame clones and omits some. Counted here are some 480,000 clones, roughly nine tenths occurring once; the ten biggest clones make up 9.5% to 15%. The V gene is TRBV28, the J gene TRBJ2-7, with 7 bases matching TRBD1. The receptor was derived from a person aged 18-60 years who received the Ad26.COV2.S COVID-19 vaccine or a placebo. The sequenced sample was peripheral blood, obtained in a trial of Ad26.COV2.S vaccine versus placebo. The CDR3 DNA sequence: TGTGCCAGCAGCCTTGACCGACAGGGTATCCTCCGGCAGTACTTC. This translates into CASSLDRQGILRQYF.